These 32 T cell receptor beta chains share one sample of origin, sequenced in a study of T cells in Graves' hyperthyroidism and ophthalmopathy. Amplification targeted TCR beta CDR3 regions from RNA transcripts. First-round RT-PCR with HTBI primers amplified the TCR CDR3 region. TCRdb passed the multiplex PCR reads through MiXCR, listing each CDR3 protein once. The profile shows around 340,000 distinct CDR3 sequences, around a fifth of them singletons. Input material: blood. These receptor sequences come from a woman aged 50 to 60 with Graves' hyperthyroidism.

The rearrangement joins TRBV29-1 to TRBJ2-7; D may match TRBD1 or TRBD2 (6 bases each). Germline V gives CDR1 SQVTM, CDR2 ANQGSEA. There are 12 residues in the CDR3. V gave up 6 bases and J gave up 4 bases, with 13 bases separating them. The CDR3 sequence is CSVGGSKYEQYF. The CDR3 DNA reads TGCAGCGTGGGGGGCTCTAAATACGAGCAGTACTTC.

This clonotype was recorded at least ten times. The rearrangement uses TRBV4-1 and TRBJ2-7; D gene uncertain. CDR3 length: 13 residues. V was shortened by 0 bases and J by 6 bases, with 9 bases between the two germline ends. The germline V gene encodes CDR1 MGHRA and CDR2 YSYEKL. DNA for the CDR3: TGCGCCAGCAGCCAAGATCGCGTGGGCGAGCAGTACTTC. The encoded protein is CASSQDRVGEQYF.

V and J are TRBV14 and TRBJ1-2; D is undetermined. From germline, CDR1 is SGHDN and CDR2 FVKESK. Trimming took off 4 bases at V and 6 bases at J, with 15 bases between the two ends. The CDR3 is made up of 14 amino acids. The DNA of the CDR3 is TGTGCCAGCAGCCGATGGTCAACTGCGGATGGCTACACCTTC. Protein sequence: CASSRWSTADGYTF.

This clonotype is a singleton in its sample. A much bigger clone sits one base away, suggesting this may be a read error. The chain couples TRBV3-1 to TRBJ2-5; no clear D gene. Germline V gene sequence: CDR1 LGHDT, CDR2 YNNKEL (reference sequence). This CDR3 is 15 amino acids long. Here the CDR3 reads CVSSPKIVAAQTQYF. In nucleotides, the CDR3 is TGTGTCAGCAGCCCTAAGATAGTGGCGGCCCAAACCCAGTACTTC.

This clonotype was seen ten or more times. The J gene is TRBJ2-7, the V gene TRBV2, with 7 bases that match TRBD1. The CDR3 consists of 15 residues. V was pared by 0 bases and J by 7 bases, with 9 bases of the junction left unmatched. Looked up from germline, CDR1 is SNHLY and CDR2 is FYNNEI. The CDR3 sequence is CASSEARQGSREQYF. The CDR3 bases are TGTGCCAGCAGTGAAGCGAGACAGGGATCGAGGGAGCAGTACTTC.

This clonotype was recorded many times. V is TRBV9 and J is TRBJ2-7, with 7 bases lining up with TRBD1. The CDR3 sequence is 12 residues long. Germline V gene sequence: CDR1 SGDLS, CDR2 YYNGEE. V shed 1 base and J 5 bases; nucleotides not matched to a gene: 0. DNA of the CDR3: TGTGCCAGCAGCGTAACAGGGGACGAGCAGTACTTC. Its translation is CASSVTGDEQYF.

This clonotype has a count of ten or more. The CDR3 spells CSAMLQGWSQYF. CDR3 DNA sequence: TGCAGCGCCATGCTACAGGGGTGGTCCCAGTACTTC. The chain joins TRBV29-1 to TRBJ2-5, with 7 bases fitting TRBD1. Looked up from germline, CDR1 is SQVTM and CDR2 is ANQGSEA. V lost 7 bases and J lost 9; bases outside the gene matches: 11. The CDR3 loop spans 12 amino acids.

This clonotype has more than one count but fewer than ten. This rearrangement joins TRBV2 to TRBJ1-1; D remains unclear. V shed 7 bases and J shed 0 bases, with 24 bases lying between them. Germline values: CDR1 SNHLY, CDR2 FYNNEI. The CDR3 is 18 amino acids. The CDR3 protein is CASKGDPSTLHLNTEAFF. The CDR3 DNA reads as TGTGCCAGCAAAGGAGACCCCTCCACCCTCCACCTGAACACTGAAGCTTTCTTT.

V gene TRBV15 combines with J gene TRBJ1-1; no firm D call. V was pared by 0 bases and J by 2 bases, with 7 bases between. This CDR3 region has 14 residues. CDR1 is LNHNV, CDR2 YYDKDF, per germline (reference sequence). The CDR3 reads CATSRDLGNTEAFF. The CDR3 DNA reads TGTGCCACCAGCAGAGATCTGGGTAACACTGAAGCTTTCTTT.

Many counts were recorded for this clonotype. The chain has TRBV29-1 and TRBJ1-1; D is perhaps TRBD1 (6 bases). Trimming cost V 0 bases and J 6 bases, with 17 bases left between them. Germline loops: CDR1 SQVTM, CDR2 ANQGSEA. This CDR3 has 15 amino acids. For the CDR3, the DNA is TGCAGCGTTGAAGATCGAGGGGGGGGGTCCGCTGAAGCTTTCTTT. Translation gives CSVEDRGGGSAEAFF.

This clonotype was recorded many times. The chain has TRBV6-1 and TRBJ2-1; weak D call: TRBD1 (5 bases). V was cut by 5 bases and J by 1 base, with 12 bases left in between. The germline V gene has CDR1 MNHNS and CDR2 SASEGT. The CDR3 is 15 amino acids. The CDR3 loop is CASSLQGRSYNEQFF. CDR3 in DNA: TGTGCCAGCAGTCTTCAGGGCCGGTCCTACAATGAGCAGTTCTTC.

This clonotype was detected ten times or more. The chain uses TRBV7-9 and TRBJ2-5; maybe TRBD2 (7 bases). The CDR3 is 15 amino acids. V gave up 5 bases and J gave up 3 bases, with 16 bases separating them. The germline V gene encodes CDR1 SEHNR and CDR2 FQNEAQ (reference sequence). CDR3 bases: TGTGCCAGCAGCCAAGGGGGGGGCCATGAAGAGACCCAGTACTTC. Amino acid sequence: CASSQGGGHEETQYF.

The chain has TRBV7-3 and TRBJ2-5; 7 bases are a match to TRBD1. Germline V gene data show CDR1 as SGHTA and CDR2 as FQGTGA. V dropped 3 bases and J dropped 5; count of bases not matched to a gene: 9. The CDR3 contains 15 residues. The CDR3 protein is CASSFRGRTGETQYF. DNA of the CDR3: TGTGCCAGCAGCTTCAGAGGGCGGACAGGCGAGACCCAGTACTTC. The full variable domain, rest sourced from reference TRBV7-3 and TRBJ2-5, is GAGVSQTPSNKVTEKGKYVELRCDPISGHTALYWYRQSLGQGPEFLIYFQGTGAADDSGLPNDRFFAVRPEGSVSTLKIQRTERGDSAVYLCASSFRGRTGETQYFGPGTRLLVL.

The CDR3 coding sequence is TGTGCCAGCAGAGACGACAGGGGGGTCAGTTATGAAAAACTGTTTTTT. Its protein product is CASRDDRGVSYEKLFF. The chain links TRBV28 to TRBJ1-4; the match to TRBD1 covers 9 bases. V lost 6 bases, J lost 6 bases, and 11 bases stayed unmatched. Germline V gene sequence: CDR1 MDHEN, CDR2 SYDVKM. This CDR3 spans 16 amino acids.

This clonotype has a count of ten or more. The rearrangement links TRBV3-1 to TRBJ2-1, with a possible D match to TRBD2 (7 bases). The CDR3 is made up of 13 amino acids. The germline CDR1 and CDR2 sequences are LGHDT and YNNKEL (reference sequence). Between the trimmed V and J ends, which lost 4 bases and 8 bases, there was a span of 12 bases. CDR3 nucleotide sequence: TGTGCCAGCAGCCGGACTAGGGGGGATGAGCAGTTCTTC. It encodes CASSRTRGDEQFF.

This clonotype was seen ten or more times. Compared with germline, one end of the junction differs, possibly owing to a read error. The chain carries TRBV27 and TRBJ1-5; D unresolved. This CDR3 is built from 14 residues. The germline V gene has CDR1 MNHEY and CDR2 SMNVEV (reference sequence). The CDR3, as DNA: TGTGCCAGCAGTCCTTCATACCCCGATCAACCCCAGCATTTT. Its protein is CASSPSYPDQPQHF.

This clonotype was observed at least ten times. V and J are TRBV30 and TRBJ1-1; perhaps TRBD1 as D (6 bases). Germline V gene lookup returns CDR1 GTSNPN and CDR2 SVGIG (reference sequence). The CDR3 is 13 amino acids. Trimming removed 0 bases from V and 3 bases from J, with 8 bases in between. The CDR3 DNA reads TGTGCCTGGAGTGTAGGGGGGTACACTGAAGCTTTCTTT. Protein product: CAWSVGGYTEAFF.

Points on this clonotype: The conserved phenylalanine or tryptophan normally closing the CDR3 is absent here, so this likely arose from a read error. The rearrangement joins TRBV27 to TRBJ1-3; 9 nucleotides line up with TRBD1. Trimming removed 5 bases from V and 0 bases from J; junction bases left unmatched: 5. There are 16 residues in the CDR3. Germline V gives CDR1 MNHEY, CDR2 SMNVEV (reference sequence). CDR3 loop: CASSPDRGSSGNTIYS. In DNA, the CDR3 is TGTGCCAGCAGTCCAGACAGGGGGAGCTCTGGAAACACCATATATTCT.

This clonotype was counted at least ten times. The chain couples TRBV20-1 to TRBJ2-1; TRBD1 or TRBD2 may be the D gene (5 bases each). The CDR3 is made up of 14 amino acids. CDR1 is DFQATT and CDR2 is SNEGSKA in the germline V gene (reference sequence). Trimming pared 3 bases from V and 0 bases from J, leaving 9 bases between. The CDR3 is CSASGGSSYNEQFF. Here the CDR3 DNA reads TGCAGTGCTAGTGGGGGTAGCTCCTACAATGAGCAGTTCTTC.

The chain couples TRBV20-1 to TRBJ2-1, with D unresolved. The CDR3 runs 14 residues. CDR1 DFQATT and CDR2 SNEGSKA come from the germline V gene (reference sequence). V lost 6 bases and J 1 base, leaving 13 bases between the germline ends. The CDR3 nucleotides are TGCAGTGCCGAGTGGCTAGATTCCTACAATGAGCAGTTCTTC. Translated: CSAEWLDSYNEQFF.

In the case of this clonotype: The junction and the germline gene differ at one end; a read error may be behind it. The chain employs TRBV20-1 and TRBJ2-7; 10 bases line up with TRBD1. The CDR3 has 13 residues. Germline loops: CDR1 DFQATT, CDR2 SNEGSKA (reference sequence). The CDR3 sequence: CSARGDRGYERYF. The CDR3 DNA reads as TGCAGTGCTAGGGGGGACAGGGGCTACGAGCGGTACTTC.

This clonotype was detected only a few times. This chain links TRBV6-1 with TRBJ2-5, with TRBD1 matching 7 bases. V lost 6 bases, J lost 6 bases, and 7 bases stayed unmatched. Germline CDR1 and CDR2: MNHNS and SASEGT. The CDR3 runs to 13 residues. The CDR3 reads CASRTGSRKTQYF. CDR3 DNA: TGTGCCAGCAGGACAGGGAGTCGGAAGACCCAGTACTTC.

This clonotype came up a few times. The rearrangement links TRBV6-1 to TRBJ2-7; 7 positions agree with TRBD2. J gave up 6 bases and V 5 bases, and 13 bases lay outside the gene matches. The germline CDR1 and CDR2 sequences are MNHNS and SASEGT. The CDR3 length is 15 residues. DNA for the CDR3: TGTGCCAGCAGTCTCGGGACTACCCGAGACACCGAGCAGTACTTC. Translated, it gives CASSLGTTRDTEQYF.

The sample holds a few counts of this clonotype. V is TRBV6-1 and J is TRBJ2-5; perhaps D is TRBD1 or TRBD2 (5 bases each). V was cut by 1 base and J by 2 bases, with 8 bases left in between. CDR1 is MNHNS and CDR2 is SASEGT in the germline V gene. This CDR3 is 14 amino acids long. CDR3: CASSEGGTQETQYF. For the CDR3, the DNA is TGTGCCAGCAGTGAAGGGGGGACGCAAGAGACCCAGTACTTC.

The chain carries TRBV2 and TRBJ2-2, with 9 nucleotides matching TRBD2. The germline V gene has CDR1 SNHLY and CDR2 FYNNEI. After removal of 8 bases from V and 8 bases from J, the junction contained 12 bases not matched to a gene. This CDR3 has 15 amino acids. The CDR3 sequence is CASRGRGTASGELFF. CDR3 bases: TGTGCCAGCCGCGGGAGGGGGACAGCCTCGGGGGAGCTGTTTTTT.

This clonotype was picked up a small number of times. CDR3 protein: CASSTRTGRNTEAFF. The CDR3 coding sequence is TGTGCCAGTAGTACTCGGACAGGGCGGAACACTGAAGCTTTCTTT. The chain recombines TRBV19 with TRBJ1-1; 8 positions match TRBD1. V gave up 4 bases and J gave up 1 base; unmatched junction bases: 5. This CDR3 is built from 15 residues. Germline V CDR1 and CDR2: LNHDA, SQIVND (reference sequence).

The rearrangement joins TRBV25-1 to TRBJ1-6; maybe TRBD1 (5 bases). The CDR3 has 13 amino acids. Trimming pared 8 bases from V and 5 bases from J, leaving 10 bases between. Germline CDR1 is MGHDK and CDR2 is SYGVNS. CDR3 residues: CASGADHNSPLHF. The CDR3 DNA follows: TGTGCCAGCGGGGCCGACCATAATTCACCCCTCCACTTT.

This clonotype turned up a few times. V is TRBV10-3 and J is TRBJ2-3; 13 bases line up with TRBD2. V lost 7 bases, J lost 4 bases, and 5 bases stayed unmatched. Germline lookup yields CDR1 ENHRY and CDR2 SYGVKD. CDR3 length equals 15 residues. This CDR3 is CAITPGLAGADTQYF. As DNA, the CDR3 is TGTGCCATCACCCCTGGACTAGCGGGGGCAGATACGCAGTATTTT.

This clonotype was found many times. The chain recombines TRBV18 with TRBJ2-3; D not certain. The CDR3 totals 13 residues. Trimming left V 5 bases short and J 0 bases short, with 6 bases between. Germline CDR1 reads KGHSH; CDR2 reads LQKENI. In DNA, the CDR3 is TGTGCCAGCTCATTTCCCAGCACAGATACGCAGTATTTT. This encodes CASSFPSTDTQYF.

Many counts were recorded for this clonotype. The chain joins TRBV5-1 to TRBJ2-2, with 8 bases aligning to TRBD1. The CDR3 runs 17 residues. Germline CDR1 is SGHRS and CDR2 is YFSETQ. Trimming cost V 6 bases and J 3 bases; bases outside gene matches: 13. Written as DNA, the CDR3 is TGCGCCAGCACCTCCAGGGGGCATTCCCTTGACACCGGGGAGCTGTTTTTT. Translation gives CASTSRGHSLDTGELFF.

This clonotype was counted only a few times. The CDR3 loop is CASSGLAGAYNEQFF. CDR3 DNA sequence: TGTGCCAGCAGTGGGCTAGCGGGAGCTTACAATGAGCAGTTCTTC. V usage is TRBV3-1 and J usage is TRBJ2-1; 10 bases map to TRBD2. V lost 6 bases, J lost 4 bases, and 6 bases stayed unmatched. The CDR3 is made up of 15 amino acids. Germline V gives CDR1 LGHDT, CDR2 YNNKEL (reference sequence).

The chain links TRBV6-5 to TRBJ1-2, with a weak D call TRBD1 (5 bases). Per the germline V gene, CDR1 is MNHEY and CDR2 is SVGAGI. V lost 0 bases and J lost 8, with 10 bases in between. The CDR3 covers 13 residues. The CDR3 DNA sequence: TGTGCCAGCAGTTACTCGGCAGGGAGCGGCTACACCTTC. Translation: CASSYSAGSGYTF.